This TCR beta chain appears in the sequencing data of a study of OX40 agonist ivuxolimab in advanced cancers. Profiling relied on immunoSEQ multiplex PCR, and the TCRdb table lists in-frame clones only, not all of them. The sample has tens of thousands of clones; around 90% are singletons. The V and J ends lost 4 bases and 5 bases, in that order; junction bases with no gene match: 6. The CDR3 covers 15 residues. Germline CDR1 and CDR2: SGHRS and YFSETQ. Comments on this clone: Its antigen is undetermined.

Study-wide results and caveats: By week 6 at 0.1 to 3.0 mg/kg, blood CD4+ and CD8+ T cells had expanded clonally.

The chain couples TRBV5-1 to TRBJ1-2, with 12 nucleotides matching TRBD1. The sequences come from CD4+ or CD8+ T cells sorted from blood, collected in a trial of the OX40 agonist ivuxolimab. This clonotype was sampled from an adult with an advanced solid tumor such as melanoma, head and neck, liver or kidney cancer. The CDR3 spells CASSPGTGGLYGYTF. For the CDR3, the DNA is TGCGCCAGCAGCCCCGGGACAGGGGGCCTGTATGGCTACACCTTC.